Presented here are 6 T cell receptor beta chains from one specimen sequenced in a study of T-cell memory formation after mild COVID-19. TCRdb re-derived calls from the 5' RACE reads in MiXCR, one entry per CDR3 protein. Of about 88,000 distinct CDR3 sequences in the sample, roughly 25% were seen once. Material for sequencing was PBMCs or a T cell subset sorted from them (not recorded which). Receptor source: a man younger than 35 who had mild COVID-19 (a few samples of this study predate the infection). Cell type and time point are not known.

The CDR3 region has the DNA TGCGCCAGCAGTCTTAATAGCGGGTTTCGCACAGATACGCAGTATTTT. Translating it yields CASSLNSGFRTDTQYF. The gene calls are TRBV4-1 and TRBJ2-3; 7 bases are a match to TRBD2. Per germline, CDR1 MGHRA and CDR2 YSYEKL. V shed 6 bases and J 1 base; nucleotides not matched to a gene: 10. This CDR3 spans 16 amino acids.

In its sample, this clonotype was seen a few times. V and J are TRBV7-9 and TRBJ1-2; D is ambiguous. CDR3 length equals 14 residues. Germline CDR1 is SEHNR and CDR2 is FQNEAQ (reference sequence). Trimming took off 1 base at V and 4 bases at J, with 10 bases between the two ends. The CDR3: CASSLGFAVYGYTF. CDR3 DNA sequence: TGTGCCAGCAGCTTAGGGTTTGCGGTCTATGGCTACACCTTC.

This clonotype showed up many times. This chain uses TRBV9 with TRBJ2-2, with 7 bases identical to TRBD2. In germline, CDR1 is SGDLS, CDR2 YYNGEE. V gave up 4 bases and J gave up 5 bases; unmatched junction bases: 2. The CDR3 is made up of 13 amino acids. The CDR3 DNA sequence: TGTGCCAGCAGCCCCGGGGGGACCGGGGAGCTGTTTTTT. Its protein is CASSPGGTGELFF.

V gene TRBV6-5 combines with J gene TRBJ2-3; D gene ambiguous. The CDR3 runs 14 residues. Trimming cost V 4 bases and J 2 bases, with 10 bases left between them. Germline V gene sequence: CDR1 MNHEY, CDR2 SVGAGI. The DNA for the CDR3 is TGTGCCAGCAGTTTCTACTATTCCACAGATACGCAGTATTTT. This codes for CASSFYYSTDTQYF.

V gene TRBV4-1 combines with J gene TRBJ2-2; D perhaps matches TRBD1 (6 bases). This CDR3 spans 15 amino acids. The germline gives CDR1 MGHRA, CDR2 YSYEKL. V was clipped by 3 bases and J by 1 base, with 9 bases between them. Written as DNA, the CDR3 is TGCGCCAGCAGCCACCAACAGGGGAACACCGGGGAGCTGTTTTTT. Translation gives CASSHQQGNTGELFF.

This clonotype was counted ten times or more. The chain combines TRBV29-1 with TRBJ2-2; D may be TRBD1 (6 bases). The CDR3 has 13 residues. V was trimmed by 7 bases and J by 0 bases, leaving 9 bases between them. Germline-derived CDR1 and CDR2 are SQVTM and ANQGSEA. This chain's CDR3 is CSATGANTGELFF. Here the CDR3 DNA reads TGCAGCGCGACAGGAGCGAACACCGGGGAGCTGTTTTTT.